Included here is one T cell receptor (beta chain) sequence, with context. The sample originates from a study of response to subunit inactivated influenza vaccine. TCRdb re-called the RT-PCR reads through MiXCR, storing one row per CDR3 protein. Here the sample spans around 570,000 distinct CDR3 sequences, 11% being singletons. The same sample was also used in a study of T cells expressing NK-cell markers. From that study: UMIs were included in TCR beta cDNA generated by 5'RACE template switching. A range of roughly 1.0-8% of CD8+ T cells consisted of dominant NKG2C+ clonotypes in a handful of donors.

The source is a man aged 45-60 years who received an inactivated influenza vaccine. Specimen: PBMCs from blood, collected on the day of vaccination.

Here the CDR3 DNA reads TGTGCCAGCAGGATTAGCGGGAGGGTGGCAGATACGCAGTATTTT. Residues: CASRISGRVADTQYF. The chain has TRBV7-2 and TRBJ2-3, with 11 nucleotides matching TRBD2. Germline V CDR1 and CDR2: SGHTA, FQGNSA. The CDR3 covers 15 residues. V gave up 6 bases and J gave up 4 bases; unmatched junction bases: 6. Full variable domain (outside the CDR3, taken from reference TRBV7-2 and TRBJ2-3): GAGVSQSPSNKVTEKGKDVELRCDPISGHTALYWYRQSLGQGLEFLIYFQGNSAPDKSGLPSDRFSAERTGGSVSTLTIQRTQQEDSAVYLCASRISGRVADTQYFGPGTRLTVL.